The 2 T cell receptor beta chains in this list originate from one sample, sequenced in a study of beta chain features in type 1 diabetes. What was sequenced were expressed TCRB transcripts, since all of the isolated RNA had been reverse transcribed. Data came from immunoSEQ multiplex PCR; TCRdb stores just in-frame clones and leaves some out. This sample has 120,000 or so clones, with around 17% found just once. The antigens for these receptors are not known. Study-level results: Moderate but significant shortening of TCRB CDR3s was recorded in all four CD4+ subsets from Type 1 diabetes patients.

The sequenced material came from central memory CD4+ T cells from blood. These receptors were collected from a man aged 25 to 40 with type 1 diabetes.

This clone has only a few counts. CDR3 coding DNA: TGTGCCTGGAGTTATAAGGGGAATCAGCCCCAGCATTTT. Translation: CAWSYKGNQPQHF. This sequence joins TRBV30 and TRBJ1-5, with a possible D match to TRBD1 (5 bases). Germline V gene data show CDR1 as GTSNPN and CDR2 as SVGIG (reference sequence). The V end was cut by 2 bases, the J end by 4 bases, with 9 bases between. CDR3 size: 13 residues.

This rearrangement joins TRBV6-5 to TRBJ1-1; D perhaps matches TRBD1 (5 bases). The CDR3 loop spans 14 amino acids. V shed 6 bases and J shed 6 bases, with 17 bases lying between them. Germline assignment: CDR1 MNHEY and CDR2 SVGAGI. The CDR3 nucleotides read TGTGCCAGCAGCCGCCGGGACCCCTTGGCTGAAGCTTTCTTT. It yields the protein CASSRRDPLAEAFF.